This TCR beta chain was documented in a study of identical twins. Note on this clonotype: The antigen remains undetermined.

Each CDR3 protein gets one entry after TCRdb re-called the 5' RACE reads with MiXCR. The table records a few hundred thousand distinct CDR3 sequences, roughly 9.5% of them present only once. General study points: Memory repertoires showed no such pattern, whereas abundant cord blood beta clonotypes carried fewer insertions.

CDR1 and CDR2 from the germline V gene are KGHDR and SFDVKD. The trim removed 2 bases at V and 8 bases at J, leaving 7 bases unmatched. The CDR3 totals 14 residues. These sequences were also reported in another study, on yellow fever vaccine responses in identical twins.

This clonotype was sampled from a woman aged 18 to 35 in good health. The chain has TRBV24-1 and TRBJ1-2, with 7 bases that match TRBD1. The sample comprised PBMCs. In DNA form, the CDR3 reads TGTGCCACCAGTGATTCACTGACAGGGCGGGGCTACACCTTC. Its protein product is CATSDSLTGRGYTF.